This is a list of T cell receptor beta chains from one sample in a study of cytomegalovirus exposure and HLA in healthy donors. The assay was immunoSEQ multiplex PCR, and TCRdb's table has in-frame clones only and misses some. The repertoire holds approximately 65,000 clones, with roughly two thirds as singletons. The sequenced sample was PBMCs. The receptors come from a man between 35 and 55 years old in good health and CMV-seropositive. CDR3s include the opening cysteine and the closing phenylalanine or tryptophan. D genes are given only for firm matches. Only some rows state a clone size, as once, few, many or a class for expanded clones.

D gene	clone size	CDR3 length	V gene	J gene	CDR3 protein	CDR3 DNA
TRBD1	.	16	TRBV19	TRBJ1-1	CASRRGQGAGNTEAFF	TGTGCCAGTAGGAGGGGACAGGGGGCAGGGAACACTGAAGCTTTCTTT
TRBD1	.	14	TRBV6-5	TRBJ1-5	CASSLQGLNQPQHF	TGTGCCAGCAGTTTACAGGGGCTCAATCAGCCCCAGCATTTT
.	.	14	TRBV21-1	TRBJ2-7	CASSVAEESYEQYF	TGTGCCAGCAGCGTAGCGGAGGAGTCCTACGAGCAGTACTTC
TRBD2	few	15	TRBV28	TRBJ2-1	CASSLGGRVYNEQFF	TGTGCCAGCAGTTTAGGTGGGAGGGTTTACAATGAGCAGTTCTTC
.	.	14	TRBV11-2	TRBJ2-1	CASSFGTLYNEQFF	TGTGCCAGCAGCTTCGGGACTTTATACAATGAGCAGTTCTTC
TRBD2	few	16	TRBV4-2	TRBJ2-5	CASSQTPGLAMETQYF	TGTGCCAGCAGCCAAACCCCGGGACTAGCAATGGAGACCCAGTACTTC
TRBD1	.	15	TRBV6-5	TRBJ1-4	CASRGDSATNEKLFF	TGTGCCAGCAGGGGGGACAGTGCAACTAATGAAAAACTGTTTTTT
.	few	13	TRBV6-5	TRBJ2-7	CATSKGLSTEQYF	TGTGCCACATCCAAGGGACTTTCAACCGAGCAGTACTTC
.	.	14	TRBV2	TRBJ2-2	CASSVGADTGELFF	TGTGCCAGCAGTGTAGGGGCCGACACCGGGGAGCTGTTTTTT
.	few	14	TRBV21-1	TRBJ1-1	CASSNPGKNTEAFF	TGTGCCAGCAGCAATCCAGGAAAGAACACTGAAGCTTTCTTT
TRBD2	.	15	TRBV5-6	TRBJ2-4	CASSRRGAGKNIQYF	TGTGCCAGCAGCCGGCGGGGGGCGGGCAAAAACATTCAGTACTTC
.	.	16	TRBV4-3	TRBJ2-7	CASPSVRRGVRYEQYF	TGCGCCAGCCCCAGCGTTCGAAGAGGAGTCCGATACGAGCAGTACTTC
TRBD2	.	15	TRBV5-4	TRBJ2-3	CASSSRTSGTDTQYF	TGTGCCAGCAGCTCCCGGACTAGCGGGACAGATACGCAGTATTTT
.	.	15	TRBV18	TRBJ2-3	CASSLHDSRTDTQYF	TGTGCCAGCTCACTACACGACAGCCGCACAGATACGCAGTATTTT
TRBD2	.	15	TRBV6-5	TRBJ2-3	CATGRLAGVTDTQYF	TGTGCCACAGGGAGACTAGCGGGAGTCACAGATACGCAGTATTTT
.	.	14	TRBV2	TRBJ2-7	CASSFAQVTYEQYF	TGTGCCAGCAGTTTTGCGCAGGTTACCTACGAGCAGTACTTC
TRBD1	.	15	TRBV6-6	TRBJ2-7	CASSYLQGAKHEQYF	TGTGCCAGCAGTTATTTACAGGGGGCGAAACACGAGCAGTACTTC
.	.	14	TRBV6-5	TRBJ1-4	CASSSGGGNEKLFF	TGTGCCAGCAGCAGTGGTGGGGGGAATGAAAAACTGTTTTTT
TRBD1	.	15	TRBV4-3	TRBJ2-1	CASSQTNRGWNEQFF	TGCGCCAGCAGCCAAACAAACAGGGGTTGGAATGAGCAGTTCTTC
.	.	15	TRBV21-1	TRBJ2-5	CASSKEASKMETQYF	TGTGCCAGCAGCAAAGAAGCTAGCAAGATGGAGACCCAGTACTTC
TRBD1	few	14	TRBV6-1	TRBJ1-2	CASSEVSGQGGYTF	TGTGCCAGCAGTGAAGTAAGTGGACAGGGAGGCTACACCTTC
TRBD1	.	14	TRBV7-9	TRBJ1-2	CASSIGQANYGYTF	TGTGCCAGCAGCATAGGACAGGCAAACTATGGCTACACCTTC
.	.	14	TRBV19	TRBJ2-3	CASTSLRREDTQYF	TGTGCCAGTACCTCCCTGCGGAGGGAAGATACGCAGTATTTT
TRBD2	.	16	TRBV2	TRBJ2-3	CASRPLAGGGTDTQYF	TGTGCCAGCAGGCCGCTAGCGGGAGGGGGCACAGATACGCAGTATTTT
.	.	14	TRBV6-1	TRBJ1-4	CASRPSAWNEKLFF	TGTGCCAGCAGACCATCAGCGTGGAATGAAAAACTGTTTTTT
.	.	13	TRBV30	TRBJ2-2	CAWTSGSVWGAVF	TGTGCCTGGACTAGTGGAAGTGTCTGGGGAGCTGTTTTT
TRBD1	.	16	TRBV9	TRBJ1-1	CASSPGQVVVNTEAFF	TGTGCCAGCAGCCCGGGACAGGTAGTCGTGAACACTGAAGCTTTCTTT
TRBD2	.	16	TRBV10-3	TRBJ2-3	CAISESGTSSPDTQYF	TGTGCCATCAGTGAGTCCGGGACTAGCAGCCCAGATACGCAGTATTTT
.	.	14	TRBV6-5	TRBJ1-3	CASAAKSSGNTIYF	TGTGCCAGCGCAGCGAAGAGCTCTGGAAACACCATATATTTT
.	.	14	TRBV9	TRBJ2-7	CASSVGQGLNEQYF	TGTGCCAGCAGCGTCGGTCAGGGCTTGAACGAGCAGTACTTC
TRBD2	few	17	TRBV4-2	TRBJ2-3	CASSQAELAGGQDTQYF	TGTGCCAGCAGCCAAGCCGAATTAGCGGGGGGCCAGGATACGCAGTATTTT
.	few	13	TRBV7-8	TRBJ2-5	CASSLGPGKTQYF	TGTGCCAGCAGCTTGGGCCCCGGGAAGACCCAGTACTTC
TRBD1	.	16	TRBV27	TRBJ1-5	CASSLSPGGGDQPQHF	TGTGCCAGCAGTTTATCGCCAGGGGGCGGGGATCAGCCCCAGCATTTT
TRBD2	.	15	TRBV15	TRBJ2-1	CATRQTSGGNNEQFF	TGTGCCACCAGGCAAACTAGCGGGGGAAACAATGAGCAGTTCTTC
TRBD2	few	14	TRBV10-3	TRBJ2-3	CAISLAGESDTQYF	TGTGCCATCTCATTAGCGGGAGAATCGGATACGCAGTATTTT
.	few	11	TRBV19	TRBJ2-3	CASNYADTQYF	TGTGCCAGTAATTATGCAGATACGCAGTATTTT
.	.	15	TRBV19	TRBJ1-3	CASNSGFGDRNTIYF	TGTGCCAGTAACTCGGGATTTGGTGATCGAAACACCATATATTTT
.	.	14	TRBV13	TRBJ1-2	CASSLVREDYGYTF	TGTGCCAGCAGCTTAGTTCGGGAGGACTATGGCTACACCTTC
TRBD1	.	13	TRBV10-2	TRBJ2-7	CASSSDRWDEQYF	TGCGCCAGCAGTTCGGACAGGTGGGACGAGCAGTACTTC